A selection of T cell receptor beta chains follows, all from one sample in a study of blood T cell repertoires in COVID-19. TCRdb keeps only in-frame clones here, not all; method: immunoSEQ multiplex PCR. The table lists 20,000 to 30,000 clones, nearly 90% of them singletons. Sequencing used peripheral blood. The receptors shown here come from a man between 65 and 85 years old with acute or convalescent COVID-19. The CDR3 runs from the conserved cysteine through the conserved F or W. D genes are given only for firm matches. Expanded clones get a size class; other rows say once, few or many, or leave the size out.

d_gene | j_gene | abundance | v_gene | CDR3nt | CDR3aa
TRBD2 | TRBJ2-7 | . | TRBV27 | TGTGCCAGCAGCATCAGCGGGAACTACGAGCAGTACTTC | CASSISGNYEQYF
. | TRBJ1-6 | . | TRBV7-3 | TGTGCCAGCAGCTTAAGTAACGGGGGGCGTTCACCCCTCCACTTT | CASSLSNGGRSPLHF
. | TRBJ2-7 | . | TRBV14 | TGTGCCAGCAGCCTCCAAGCCAACTACGAGCAGTACTTC | CASSLQANYEQYF
. | TRBJ2-3 | . | TRBV10-1 | TGCGCCAGTGTCCGGGACTCGCAAAGGTCAGATACGCAGTATTTT | CASVRDSQRSDTQYF
. | TRBJ1-2 | . | TRBV7-9 | TGTGCCAGCAGCCCCCCGGGTAGCTACACCTTC | CASSPPGSYTF
. | TRBJ2-2 | . | TRBV14 | TGTGCCAGCAGCCAAGGCAGGACCGGGGAGCTGTTTTTT | CASSQGRTGELFF
. | TRBJ2-2 | . | TRBV7-3 | TGTGCCAGCAGCTCCCAGCCGACTCCCGGGGAGCTGTTTTTT | CASSSQPTPGELFF
. | TRBJ1-5 | . | TRBV6-5 | TGTGCCAGCAGAACAGGGAATCAGCCCCAGCATTTT | CASRTGNQPQHF
. | TRBJ1-1 | few | TRBV7-3 | TGTGCCAGCAGCTTAGCAGGGCCAGGGACTGAAGCTTTCTTT | CASSLAGPGTEAFF
TRBD2 | TRBJ2-5 | . | TRBV7-2 | TGTGCCAGCAGCCCTAGACTAGCGGGAGATGAGACCCAGTACTTC | CASSPRLAGDETQYF
TRBD1 | TRBJ1-1 | . | TRBV6-1 | TGTGCCAGCAGTGATGGACAGGGGTGGACTGAAGCTTTCTTT | CASSDGQGWTEAFF
. | TRBJ2-5 | . | TRBV7-2 | TGTGCCAGCAGCTTAAATAGCAACCGGGAGACCCAGTACTTC | CASSLNSNRETQYF
TRBD2 | TRBJ2-5 | . | TRBV7-2 | TGTGCCAGCAGCTTTTTACTAGCGGGACAAGAGACCCAGTACTTC | CASSFLLAGQETQYF
. | TRBJ1-1 | once | TRBV7-9 | TGTGCCAGCAGCCCACTTTCTTCCACTGAAGCTTTCTTT | CASSPLSSTEAFF
TRBD1 | TRBJ2-7 | . | TRBV5-5 | TGTGCCAGCAGCGTTACAGGGGGCGTAGGGTCCTACGAGCAGTACTTC | CASSVTGGVGSYEQYF
TRBD2 | TRBJ2-1 | . | TRBV2 | TGTGCCAGCAGTGCCCTACTAGCGGGAGGGCGGGGGAATGAGCAGTTCTTC | CASSALLAGGRGNEQFF
. | TRBJ2-1 | . | TRBV12-3/TRBV12-4 | TGTGCCAGCAGTTTAGTGGGAGCCGAGCAGTTCTTC | CASSLVGAEQFF
. | TRBJ1-5 | . | TRBV5-4 | TGTGCCAGCAGCCCCGAAGGAGGGGAAGGGCAGCCCCAGCATTTT | CASSPEGGEGQPQHF
. | TRBJ1-5 | . | TRBV19 | TGTGCCAGTAGTGAAGGGAGGGGATCTTTCAATCAGCCCCAGCATTTT | CASSEGRGSFNQPQHF
. | TRBJ2-1 | . | TRBV6-2/TRBV6-3 | TGTGCCAGCAGTTACTCGGCATACAATGAGCAGTTCTTC | CASSYSAYNEQFF
TRBD1 | TRBJ1-5 | . | TRBV19 | TGTGCCAGTAGTCCCTCGGGGACAGGGGGCGATCAGCCCCAGCATTTT | CASSPSGTGGDQPQHF
TRBD1 | TRBJ1-2 | . | TRBV6-2/TRBV6-3 | TGTGCCAGCAGTTACCGAGGACAGGGCTATGGCTACACCTTC | CASSYRGQGYGYTF
. | TRBJ2-7 | . | TRBV7-2 | TGTGCCAGCAGCTCAAGGACACCTTCATTCTCCTACGAGCAGTACTTC | CASSSRTPSFSYEQYF
TRBD1 | TRBJ1-4 | . | TRBV19 | TGTGCCAGTAGTCTTAGACAGGGCTTAGGTGAAAAACTGTTTTTT | CASSLRQGLGEKLFF
. | TRBJ1-4 | . | TRBV7-9 | TGTGCCAGCAGCTTTACGGCAACTAATGAAAAACTGTTTTTT | CASSFTATNEKLFF
TRBD1 | TRBJ1-5 | . | TRBV29-1 | TGCAGCGTGGGGGGACAGGGAACGGATCAGCCCCAGCATTTT | CSVGGQGTDQPQHF
TRBD2 | TRBJ2-7 | . | TRBV7-2 | TGTGCCAGCAGCCCGGGGACTAGCGGATACTACGAGCAGTACTTC | CASSPGTSGYYEQYF
. | TRBJ1-1 | . | TRBV29-1 | TGCAGCGTCCTGAGACAAGCGAACACTGAAGCTTTCTTT | CSVLRQANTEAFF
TRBD1 | TRBJ2-2 | . | TRBV24-1 | TGTGCCACCCAGGGGGAGCGGATCACCGGGGAGCTGTTTTTT | CATQGERITGELFF
. | TRBJ2-1 | . | TRBV6-1 | TGTGCCAGCAGTGAAACAAGCGACTCCTACAATGAGCAGTTCTTC | CASSETSDSYNEQFF
TRBD2 | TRBJ2-1 | . | TRBV28 | TGTGCCAGCACCGTCTCAAGCGGGAGAGACTACAATGAGCAGTTCTTC | CASTVSSGRDYNEQFF
. | TRBJ1-1 | . | TRBV7-3 | TGTGCCAGCAGCTTAACGGGGGAGGCCACTGAAGCTTTCTTT | CASSLTGEATEAFF
. | TRBJ2-7 | few | TRBV5-6 | TGTGCCAGCAGCTCGTTCCAAGTAGTGGAGCGCTACGAGCAGTACTTC | CASSSFQVVERYEQYF
TRBD1 | TRBJ2-7 | . | TRBV18 | TGTGCCAGCTCACCAGGGACAGGGCCGTACGAGCAGTACTTC | CASSPGTGPYEQYF
TRBD2 | TRBJ2-7 | . | TRBV7-7 | TGTGCCAGCAGCTCTTTCAGACCTAGCGGCGCCTACGAGCAGTACTTC | CASSSFRPSGAYEQYF
TRBD1 | TRBJ1-6 | . | TRBV5-1 | TGCGCCAGCAGCTTGGCCTCGGACAGGGAGGCATCACCCCTCCACTTT | CASSLASDREASPLHF
TRBD1 | TRBJ1-1 | once | TRBV9 | TGTGCCAGCAGCGTAGGGCAGGGGGTATACATGAACACTGAAGCTTTCTTT | CASSVGQGVYMNTEAFF
TRBD1 | TRBJ2-7 | . | TRBV3-1/TRBV3-2 | TGTGCCAGCAGCCGGGGGACAGGGAGCTACGAGCAGTACTTC | CASSRGTGSYEQYF
TRBD2 | TRBJ2-1 | . | TRBV7-8 | TGTGCCAGCAGCTTGGGACTAGCGGGAGCCGAGCAGTTCTTC | CASSLGLAGAEQFF
. | TRBJ2-1 | . | TRBV18 | TGTGCCAGCTCACCACCGGGACAAACCATCTACAATGAGCAGTTCTTC | CASSPPGQTIYNEQFF
. | TRBJ2-5 | once | TRBV15 | TGTGCCACCAGCATACGGGGAACAACGGAGACCCAGTACTTC | CATSIRGTTETQYF
. | TRBJ2-1 | . | TRBV21-1 | TGTGCCAGCAGCAAACTTCTTTGCGGGCTAGCGGGCTCCTACAATGAGCAGTTCTTC | CASSKLLCGLAGSYNEQFF
TRBD2 | TRBJ2-5 | . | TRBV10-3 | TGTGCCATCAGTGAGGGGCTAGCGGGAGTGGGGGAGACCCAGTACTTC | CAISEGLAGVGETQYF
TRBD2 | TRBJ2-7 | . | TRBV28 | TGTGCCACCCTAGCGGGAGGGATATACGAGCAGTACTTC | CATLAGGIYEQYF
. | TRBJ2-2 | few | TRBV6-2/TRBV6-3 | TGTGCCAGCAGTTACGGGACACACACCGGGGAGCTGTTTTTT | CASSYGTHTGELFF
. | TRBJ1-4 | . | TRBV20-1 | TGCAGTGCTAGAGGAGATGAAAAACTGTTTTTT | CSARGDEKLFF
. | TRBJ1-1 | . | TRBV5-1 | TGCGCCAGCAGCTTGGGCCCAACATCGAACACTGAAGCTTTCTTT | CASSLGPTSNTEAFF
. | TRBJ1-5 | . | TRBV18 | TGTGCCAGCTCAGACTACAGGGTCCCGCAGCCCCAGCATTTT | CASSDYRVPQPQHF
. | TRBJ1-2 | . | TRBV27 | TGTGCCAGCAGTCCAGGGGCCCCTTTTAACTATGGCTACACCTTC | CASSPGAPFNYGYTF
TRBD1 | TRBJ1-3 | . | TRBV5-1 | TGCGCCAGCAGCGGGACCGGGACAGGCTCTGGAAACACCATATATTTT | CASSGTGTGSGNTIYF
TRBD2 | TRBJ2-1 | . | TRBV18 | TGTGCCAGCTCACCACCTACGGCTAGCGGAAGCAATGAGCAGTTCTTC | CASSPPTASGSNEQFF